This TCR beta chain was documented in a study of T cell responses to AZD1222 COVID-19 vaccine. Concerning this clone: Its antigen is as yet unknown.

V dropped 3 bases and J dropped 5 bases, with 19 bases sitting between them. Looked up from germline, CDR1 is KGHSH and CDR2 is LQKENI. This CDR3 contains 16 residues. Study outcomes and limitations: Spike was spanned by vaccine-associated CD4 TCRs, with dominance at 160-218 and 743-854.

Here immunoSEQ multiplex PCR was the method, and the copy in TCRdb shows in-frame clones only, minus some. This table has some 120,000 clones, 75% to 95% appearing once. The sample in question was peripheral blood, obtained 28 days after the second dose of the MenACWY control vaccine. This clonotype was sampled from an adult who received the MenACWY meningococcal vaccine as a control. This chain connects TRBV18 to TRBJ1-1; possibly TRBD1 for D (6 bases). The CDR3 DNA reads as TGTGCCAGCTCACCCGCACAGGGAGTTGACGGGACTGAAGCTTTCTTT. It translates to CASSPAQGVDGTEAFF. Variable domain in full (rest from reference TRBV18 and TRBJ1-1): NAGVMQNPRHLVRRRGQEARLRCSPMKGHSHVYWYRQLPEEGLKFMVYLQKENIIDESGMPKERFSAEFPKEGPSILRIQQVVRGDSAAYFCASSPAQGVDGTEAFFGQGTRLTVV.